One sample yielded the 28 T cell receptor beta chains listed below, sequenced in a study of blood T cell repertoires in COVID-19. Profiled with immunoSEQ multiplex PCR; TCRdb holds only in-frame clones, not every one. The sample contains 300,000 to 500,000 clones, roughly 90% of which appear only once. Specimen: PBMCs or T cells enriched from blood (not recorded which). All receptors derive from a woman aged 25 to 39 with acute COVID-19.

The sample holds one count of this clone. The chain has TRBV3-1 (or the pseudogene TRBV3-2) and TRBJ2-1, with D possibly being TRBD1 (6 bases). Trimming shortened V by 7 bases and J by 5 bases, and 18 bases separated the two germline ends. The length of the CDR3 is 15 residues. Germline-derived CDR1 and CDR2 are LGHDT and YNNKEL (reference sequence). The CDR3 loop is CASTHRNSGDNEQFF. In DNA, the CDR3 is TGTGCCAGCACTCATAGGAACTCAGGGGACAATGAGCAGTTCTTC.

Only one count was recorded for this clone. The V call is TRBV15, the J call TRBJ1-1; perhaps TRBD1 as D (5 bases). The CDR3 has 15 amino acids. Germline values: CDR1 LNHNV, CDR2 YYDKDF (reference sequence). Trimming shortened V by 1 base and J by 5 bases, and 14 bases separated the two germline ends. CDR3 amino acids: CATSRGGTATTEAFF. In DNA, the CDR3 is TGTGCCACCAGCAGAGGCGGGACGGCGACAACTGAAGCTTTCTTT.

The chain recombines TRBV9 with TRBJ2-7; D is perhaps TRBD1 (6 bases). CDR1 and CDR2 (germline): SGDLS, YYNGEE. Trimming pared 3 bases from V and 1 base from J, leaving 11 bases between. The CDR3 is 14 amino acids. CDR3 nucleotides: TGTGCCAGCAGCGAAGGAGGACAGTCCTACGAGCAGTACTTC. It codes for CASSEGGQSYEQYF.

CDR3 in DNA: TGCGCCAGCAGCTTCGGCGAGGCAACTAATGAAAAACTGTTTTTT. It codes for CASSFGEATNEKLFF. V gene TRBV5-1 combines with J gene TRBJ1-4; D gene ambiguous. The CDR3 length is 15 residues. Germline lookup yields CDR1 SGHRS and CDR2 YFSETQ. The V end lost 2 bases, the J end lost 0 bases, and 8 bases lay between the germline ends.

This rearrangement joins TRBV7-9 to TRBJ1-2, with 7 bases that match TRBD1. CDR1 and CDR2 (germline): SEHNR, FQNEAQ (reference sequence). This CDR3 has 13 amino acids. Losses at the gene ends were 5 bases for V and 8 bases for J; bases not matched to a gene: 8. CDR3 region: CASSPRDSQGYTF. The CDR3 bases are TGTGCCAGCAGCCCACGGGACAGTCAGGGCTACACCTTC. Full variable domain (missing parts from reference TRBV7-9 and TRBJ1-2): DTGVSQNPRHKITKRGQNVTFRCDPISEHNRLYWYRQTLGQGPEFLTYFQNEAQLEKSRLLSDRFSAERPKGSFSTLEIQRTEQGDSAMYLCASSPRDSQGYTFGSGTRLTVV.

The chain carries TRBV5-6 and TRBJ2-4; 7 positions match TRBD1. Trimming cost V 4 bases and J 8 bases; bases outside gene matches: 15. The germline gives CDR1 SGHDT, CDR2 YYEEEE. This CDR3 region has 16 residues. CDR3 nucleotides: TGTGCCAGCAGCCAACGGGCAGGGGGAAGGTGGGACATTCAGTACTTC. As protein: CASSQRAGGRWDIQYF.

The J gene is TRBJ2-7, the V gene TRBV7-2; TRBD1 might be the D (5 bases). The germline V and J ends were trimmed by 5 bases and 2 bases, with 19 bases remaining between them. CDR3 length: 16 amino acids. CDR1 and CDR2 (germline): SGHTA, FQGNSA. Here the CDR3 DNA reads TGTGCCAGCAGCCTCGGTGGCAGGGCCAACCCCTACGAGCAGTACTTC. This encodes CASSLGGRANPYEQYF.

This chain connects TRBV29-1 to TRBJ1-1, with D unclear. Germline CDR1 is SQVTM and CDR2 is ANQGSEA. CDR3 length equals 17 residues. Trimming cost V 3 bases and J 1 base, with 21 bases left between them. The CDR3 sequence is CSVESGYPLSRNTEAFF. In DNA form, the CDR3 reads TGCAGCGTTGAGTCCGGGTATCCTCTAAGCAGGAACACTGAAGCTTTCTTT.

V is TRBV9 and J is TRBJ2-1; unclear D gene. The CDR3 loop spans 13 amino acids. In germline, CDR1 is SGDLS, CDR2 YYNGEE. The V end was cut by 2 bases, the J end by 7 bases, with 10 bases between. This CDR3 reads CASSVSVLNEQFF. The CDR3 DNA reads as TGTGCCAGCAGCGTCAGCGTACTAAATGAGCAGTTCTTC.

The chain uses TRBV7-2 and TRBJ2-1; TRBD1 matches at 8 bases. V shed 4 bases, J shed 6 bases, and the junction held 8 bases outside the gene matches. Germline CDR1 is SGHTA and CDR2 is FQGNSA. This CDR3 region has 15 residues. CDR3 in amino acids: CASSSIGQGGNEQFF. DNA for the CDR3: TGTGCCAGCAGCTCGATTGGACAGGGTGGCAATGAGCAGTTCTTC.

This clone has just a few counts. V gene TRBV9 combines with J gene TRBJ2-3; D is uncertain. Germline-derived CDR1 and CDR2 are SGDLS and YYNGEE. The CDR3 runs 13 residues. V lost 0 bases to trimming and J lost 5 bases, with 7 bases between them. CDR3 bases: TGTGCCAGCAGCGTAGGCCTCGGAGATACGCAGTATTTT. It codes for CASSVGLGDTQYF.

V is TRBV18 and J is TRBJ2-2, with TRBD1 as a possible D gene (5 bases). Germline values: CDR1 KGHSH, CDR2 LQKENI. This CDR3 spans 17 amino acids. V dropped 3 bases and J dropped 2 bases, with 16 bases sitting between them. The DNA for the CDR3 is TGTGCCAGCTCACCCCGACAGAAGGGGCTAAACACCGGGGAGCTGTTTTTT. Amino acids: CASSPRQKGLNTGELFF.

The gene calls are TRBV18 and TRBJ1-2; TRBD1 agrees at 7 bases. The V and J ends lost 3 bases and 5 bases, in that order; junction bases with no gene match: 3. Germline CDR1 KGHSH, CDR2 LQKENI. The CDR3 sequence is 13 residues long. This CDR3 is CASSPPGGYGYTF. The CDR3 DNA is TGTGCCAGCTCACCGCCAGGGGGATATGGCTACACCTTC. Combining the CDR3 with reference TRBV18 and TRBJ1-2 gives the whole variable domain NAGVMQNPRHLVRRRGQEARLRCSPMKGHSHVYWYRQLPEEGLKFMVYLQKENIIDESGMPKERFSAEFPKEGPSILRIQQVVRGDSAAYFCASSPPGGYGYTFGSGTRLTVV.

This chain uses TRBV7-9 with TRBJ1-1; 10 bases align to TRBD1. Germline loops: CDR1 SEHNR, CDR2 FQNEAQ (reference sequence). The CDR3 is 15 residues long. The J segment lost 6 bases and the V segment lost 6 bases, leaving 10 bases of the junction unmatched. The CDR3: CASSFTTDRGAEAFF. As DNA, the CDR3 is TGTGCCAGCAGTTTTACTACGGACAGGGGGGCTGAAGCTTTCTTT. The full variable domain, with the rest looked up from reference TRBV7-9 and TRBJ1-1, is DTGVSQNPRHKITKRGQNVTFRCDPISEHNRLYWYRQTLGQGPEFLTYFQNEAQLEKSRLLSDRFSAERPKGSFSTLEIQRTEQGDSAMYLCASSFTTDRGAEAFFGQGTRLTVV.

CDR3 in DNA: TGTGCCTGGGGAGGGCTCGAGCAGTACTTC. Residues: CAWGGLEQYF. V is TRBV30 and J is TRBJ2-7; the D gene is possibly TRBD2 (6 bases). Germline CDR1 is GTSNPN and CDR2 is SVGIG (reference sequence). The CDR3 extends over 10 amino acids. Trimming took 5 bases from V and 6 from J, leaving 8 bases between them. The full variable domain, its missing parts supplied by reference TRBV30 and TRBJ2-7, is SQTIHQWPATLVQPVGSPLSLECTVEGTSNPNLYWYRQAAGRGLQLLFYSVGIGQISSEVPQNLSASRPQDRQFILSSKKLLLSDSGFYLCAWGGLEQYFGPGTRLTVT.

The V call is TRBV5-1, the J call TRBJ2-3; unclear D gene. This CDR3 has 12 residues. Trimming left V 2 bases short and J 6 bases short, with 7 bases between. Germline V gene data show CDR1 as SGHRS and CDR2 as YFSETQ. CDR3 nucleotides: TGCGCCAGCAGCTTCCCTCGGGATACGCAGTATTTT. This gives the protein CASSFPRDTQYF.

This clone was found a few times. J is TRBJ1-1 and V is TRBV3-1 (or the pseudogene TRBV3-2), with D unclear. Trimming removed 7 bases at V and 3 bases at J, with 12 bases between. CDR3 length: 13 amino acids. Germline CDR1 reads LGHDT; CDR2 reads YNNKEL (reference sequence). The CDR3 reads CASTRQWDTEAFF. DNA for the CDR3: TGTGCCAGCACGAGGCAGTGGGACACTGAAGCTTTCTTT.

The CDR3 DNA sequence: TGTGCCAGTAGTAAGACAGGGAATGTAGGGGGCTATGGCTACACCTTC. This gives the protein CASSKTGNVGGYGYTF. The genes are TRBV19 and TRBJ1-2; 7 bases map to TRBD1. Germline V gene lookup returns CDR1 LNHDA and CDR2 SQIVND (reference sequence). Trimming cost V 4 bases and J 4 bases; bases outside gene matches: 12. This CDR3 has 16 residues.

This chain links TRBV14 with TRBJ2-5; 9 positions match TRBD2. Germline V gives CDR1 SGHDN, CDR2 FVKESK. V dropped 4 bases and J dropped 6; count of bases not matched to a gene: 6. The CDR3 sequence is 14 residues long. The CDR3 region has the DNA TGTGCCAGCAGCCGACCGACTAGCGGAAAGACCCAGTACTTC. Translation gives CASSRPTSGKTQYF. Using reference TRBV14 and TRBJ2-5 for the parts outside the CDR3, the full variable domain is EAGVTQFPSHSVIEKGQTVTLRCDPISGHDNLYWYRRVMGKEIKFLLHFVKESKQDESGMPNNRFLAERTGGTYSTLKVQPAELEDSGVYFCASSRPTSGKTQYFGPGTRLLVL.

This sequence joins TRBV29-1 and TRBJ1-1; maybe TRBD1 (5 bases). This CDR3 contains 12 residues. The V gene's germline CDR1 is SQVTM and CDR2 ANQGSEA. Trimming shortened V by 6 bases and J by 4 bases, and 12 bases separated the two germline ends. The CDR3 nucleotides are TGCAGCGTGGGGCCCCTTGGCACTGAAGCTTTCTTT. Translated: CSVGPLGTEAFF.

The CDR3 sequence is CASSPQQGLETEAFF. The CDR3 nucleotides read TGTGCCAGCAGCCCACAGCAGGGACTGGAAACTGAAGCTTTCTTT. This chain connects TRBV7-2 to TRBJ1-1; tentative D call: TRBD1 (5 bases). Trimming took off 5 bases at V and 5 bases at J, with 18 bases between the two ends. The germline gives CDR1 SGHTA, CDR2 FQGNSA. CDR3 length equals 15 residues.

The V gene is TRBV29-1, the J gene TRBJ1-1; D is possibly TRBD1 (6 bases). Germline-derived CDR1 and CDR2 are SQVTM and ANQGSEA. The CDR3 has 14 residues. Deletions cut 4 bases from V and 2 bases from J, with 14 bases between. In DNA form, the CDR3 reads TGCAGCGTTGCTGGGGGCTTAGAAAACACTGAAGCTTTCTTT. This encodes CSVAGGLENTEAFF.

The chain recombines TRBV4-1 with TRBJ1-5; D possibly corresponds to TRBD1 (5 bases). The CDR3 extends over 15 amino acids. The V gene's germline CDR1 is MGHRA and CDR2 YSYEKL. V shed 0 bases and J shed 7 bases, with 13 bases lying between them. Here the CDR3 DNA reads TGCGCCAGCAGCCAAGACGGGGGACCAGGACAGCCCCAGCATTTT. This encodes CASSQDGGPGQPQHF.

This rearrangement joins TRBV4-1 to TRBJ2-3; D gene ambiguous. This CDR3 contains 14 residues. V was cut by 0 bases and J by 8 bases, with 12 bases left in between. CDR1 and CDR2 (germline): MGHRA, YSYEKL. The CDR3 DNA follows: TGCGCCAGCAGCCAAGAGATGGTTTACGGTACGCAGTATTTT. This gives the protein CASSQEMVYGTQYF.

This clone was seen a handful of times. J is TRBJ1-6 and V is TRBV9; 11 bases line up with TRBD1. This CDR3 is 16 amino acids long. J was trimmed by 15 bases and V by 0 bases; bases with no gene match: 11. Germline-derived CDR1 and CDR2 are SGDLS and YYNGEE. CDR3 bases: TGTGCCAGCAGCGTAGCTACAAGGACAGGGGGCGAAGTCCTCCACTTT. It specifies CASSVATRTGGEVLHF.

This rearrangement joins TRBV7-8 to TRBJ2-3; 10 nucleotides agree with TRBD1. The germline V gene has CDR1 SGHVS and CDR2 FQNEAQ. V lost 5 bases, J lost 4 bases, and 6 bases stayed unmatched. The CDR3 has 15 amino acids. The CDR3 protein is CASSPGQGMSDTQYF. CDR3 DNA sequence: TGTGCCAGCAGCCCGGGACAGGGGATGTCAGATACGCAGTATTTT.

This clone was found once. The J gene is TRBJ2-7, the V gene TRBV28, with D unresolved. The V and J ends lost 1 base and 0 bases respectively, with 10 bases between them. Germline V lookup: CDR1 MDHEN, CDR2 SYDVKM. The CDR3 length is 15 residues. The CDR3 reads CASSLSSLSSYEQYF. The CDR3 DNA follows: TGTGCCAGCAGTTTATCTAGTCTATCCTCCTACGAGCAGTACTTC.

This clone has just one count. V is TRBV4-1 and J is TRBJ1-2, with D maybe TRBD1 (5 bases). V dropped 1 base and J dropped 3 bases, with 12 bases sitting between them. The V gene's germline CDR1 is MGHRA and CDR2 YSYEKL. The CDR3 has 15 amino acids. The CDR3 here is CASSQAPGVDYGYTF. The DNA for the CDR3 is TGCGCCAGCAGCCAAGCCCCGGGGGTTGACTATGGCTACACCTTC.